This entry describes one T cell receptor (beta chain). Its target is unknown. The CDR3 runs 15 residues. Per the germline V gene, CDR1 is SGHVS and CDR2 is FQNEAQ. V lost 5 bases to trimming and J lost 4 bases; unmatched junction nucleotides: 9. This entry comes from a study of OX40 agonist ivuxolimab in advanced cancers. Whole-study context: Three patients, one with hepatocellular carcinoma and two with cutaneous melanoma, responded partially.

Prior autoimmune disease or systemic immunosuppression barred patients. Clones were sequenced by immunoSEQ multiplex PCR, and TCRdb holds only the in-frame ones, with some missing. The sample carries approximately 70,000 clones, around 87% recorded once. Overall study findings and caveats: Clonal expansion by week 6 occurred in CD4+ and CD8+ blood T cells (at 0.1 to 3.0 mg/kg). Partial responders at 0.1-3.0 mg/kg showed near-lowest clonal expansion.

Sequenced material: CD4+ or CD8+ T cells sorted from blood, taken in a trial of the OX40 agonist ivuxolimab. The chain is built from TRBV7-8 and TRBJ1-1; 8 nucleotides match TRBD1. The sequence was collected from an adult with an advanced solid tumor such as melanoma, head and neck, liver or kidney cancer. DNA for the CDR3: TGTGCCAGCAGCCTCGGACAGGGTCTGTTCACTGAAGCTTTCTTT. Its translation: CASSLGQGLFTEAFF.